The 19 T cell receptor beta chains listed next were all sequenced from one sample in a study of CD8+CD57+ T cells in acquired aplastic anemia. Investigators profiled TCR beta VDJ and CDR3 from genomic DNA template. TCRdb re-derived calls from the reads in MiXCR, one entry per CDR3 protein. Of about 190,000 distinct CDR3 sequences in the sample, approximately 49% were seen once. The sequenced sample consisted of sorted CD4+, CD8+, or CD8+CD57+ T cells (not recorded which) from PBMCs. The receptors derive from a human donor in good health, serving as a control.

The V gene is TRBV5-8, the J gene TRBJ1-6; D possibly corresponds to TRBD1 (6 bases). The CDR3 length is 14 residues. Between the trimmed V and J ends, which lost 2 bases and 8 bases, there was a span of 11 bases. Germline V CDR1 and CDR2: SGHTS, YDEGEE. The CDR3 bases are TGTGCCAGCAGCTTACAGGGACCCGATTCACCCCTCCACTTT. Protein: CASSLQGPDSPLHF.

This clonotype was seen at least ten times. The J gene is TRBJ2-7, the V gene TRBV6-2 or TRBV6-3; unclear D gene. The CDR3 totals 16 residues. Trimming removed 2 bases from V and 0 bases from J, with 14 bases in between. CDR1 MNHEY and CDR2 SVGEGT come from the germline V gene. CDR3 bases: TGTGCCAGCAGTTACCCGACACACCGTCACTCCTACGAGCAGTACTTC. Translating it yields CASSYPTHRHSYEQYF.

This clonotype occurred a few times. In DNA, the CDR3 is TGTGCTAGCAGCTTGGGGGAGCAGCAGTACGTC. This sequence encodes CASSLGEQQYV. V is TRBV7-7 and J is TRBJ2-7; D could derive from TRBD1 or TRBD2 (5 bases each). This CDR3 is built from 11 residues. CDR1 is SSHAT and CDR2 is FNYEAQ in the germline V gene (reference sequence).

The chain has TRBV7-2 and TRBJ1-2; possible D gene TRBD1, 6 bases. Trimming cost V 2 bases and J 7 bases, with 11 bases left between them. The germline V gene encodes CDR1 SGHTA and CDR2 FQGNSA. This CDR3 comprises 13 residues. The CDR3 loop reads CASSLWGGAGYTF. The CDR3 nucleotides are TGTGCCAGCAGCTTATGGGGGGGGGCTGGCTACACCTTC.

This clonotype appeared many times. The V call is TRBV6-6, the J call TRBJ1-2, with TRBD1 as a possible D gene (6 bases). The V gene's germline CDR1 is MNHNY and CDR2 SVGAGI (reference sequence). V gave up 2 bases and J gave up 9 bases, with 22 bases separating them. This CDR3 has 16 residues. The CDR3 loop reads CASSYPTGDGTMSYTF. The CDR3 DNA is TGTGCCAGCAGTTACCCGACAGGAGACGGTACTATGAGCTACACCTTC.

The chain has TRBV20-1 and TRBJ2-7, with D possibly TRBD2 on 6 matching bases. This CDR3 has 11 amino acids. V dropped 4 bases and J dropped 4 bases, with 8 bases sitting between them. Looked up from germline, CDR1 is DFQATT and CDR2 is SNEGSKA (reference sequence). This CDR3 reads CSATLAYEQYF. In DNA, the CDR3 is TGCAGTGCTACACTAGCATACGAGCAGTACTTC.

The V call is TRBV6-4, the J call TRBJ1-2; D is unresolved. This CDR3 has 14 amino acids. CDR1 and CDR2 from the germline V gene are MRHNA and SNTAGT. V was trimmed by 0 bases and J by 7 bases, leaving 12 bases between them. The CDR3 is CASSDSAGDGGYTF. In nucleotides, the CDR3 is TGTGCCAGCAGTGACTCTGCGGGCGATGGTGGCTACACCTTC.

Of note for this clonotype: A read error may be the cause here, since a much bigger clone is one base away. The CDR3 DNA sequence: TGTGCCAGCAGCCTTAATCCAGGGGGCACCGGGGAGCTGTTTTTT. It yields the protein CASSLNPGGTGELFF. The chain has TRBV5-4 and TRBJ2-2; TRBD1 aligns across 7 bases. Germline assignment: CDR1 SGHNT and CDR2 YYREEE (reference sequence). Trimming cost V 4 bases and J 4 bases; bases outside gene matches: 7. The CDR3 sequence is 15 residues long. Filled out from reference TRBV5-4 and TRBJ2-2, the complete variable domain reads ETGVTQSPTHLIKTRGQQVTLRCSSQSGHNTVSWYQQALGQGPQFIFQYYREEENGRGNFPPRFSGLQFPNYSSELNVNALELDDSALYLCASSLNPGGTGELFFGEGSRLTVL.

The chain carries TRBV12-5 and TRBJ2-1; 8 nucleotides align to TRBD2. CDR3 length equals 14 residues. With 5 bases clipped from V and 7 bases from J, the junction kept 7 bases outside the gene matches. Germline V CDR1 and CDR2: LGHNT, FRNRAP. CDR3 loop: CASGPTTSANEQFF. The CDR3, as DNA: TGTGCTAGTGGTCCCACGACTAGCGCAAATGAGCAGTTCTTC.

Many counts were recorded for this clonotype. This chain uses TRBV5-1 with TRBJ2-7, with TRBD1 matching over 7 bases. Trimming cost V 0 bases and J 4 bases; bases outside gene matches: 10. Germline V gene lookup returns CDR1 SGHRS and CDR2 YFSETQ. The CDR3 contains 16 residues. CDR3 region: CASSLAWGQWEYEQYF. CDR3 DNA sequence: TGCGCCAGCAGCTTGGCCTGGGGACAGTGGGAGTACGAGCAGTACTTC. Looking up the rest from reference TRBV5-1 and TRBJ2-7 gives the full variable domain: KAGVTQTPRYLIKTRGQQVTLSCSPISGHRSVSWYQQTPGQGLQFLFEYFSETQRNKGNFPGRFSGRQFSNSRSEMNVSTLELGDSALYLCASSLAWGQWEYEQYFGPGTRLTVT.

The chain carries TRBV12-3 or TRBV12-4 and TRBJ1-2; 8 nucleotides agree with TRBD1. V lost 5 bases and J lost 11; bases outside the gene matches: 4. CDR3 length equals 11 residues. The CDR3 region is CASSPGQGYTF. As DNA, the CDR3 is TGTGCCAGCAGTCCCGGACAGGGTTACACCTTC.

This chain links TRBV7-2 with TRBJ2-5, with D possibly matching TRBD2 (6 bases). The CDR3 loop spans 15 amino acids. The germline V gene encodes CDR1 SGHTA and CDR2 FQGNSA. The V gene lost 1 base and the J gene lost 2 bases, with 11 bases spanning the gap. The CDR3 nucleotides are TGTGCCAGCAGCTTAGTCGGGACTGCTCAAGAGACCCAGTACTTC. It yields the protein CASSLVGTAQETQYF.

This clonotype appeared a few times. The J gene is TRBJ2-7, the V gene TRBV12-3 or TRBV12-4; D uncertain. V shed 5 bases and J shed 7 bases, with 12 bases lying between them. The length of the CDR3 is 12 residues. The CDR3 region has the DNA TGTGCCAGCAGTGAAGAGATGGGGGAGCAGTACTTC. Protein: CASSEEMGEQYF.

The CDR3 region has the DNA TGTGCCAGCTCACCAGAGGGGGCAGGGCGCACTGAAGCTTTCTTT. This translates into CASSPEGAGRTEAFF. This chain joins TRBV18 and TRBJ1-1, with 7 positions matching TRBD1. J lost 4 bases, V lost 2 bases, and 7 bases had no gene match. Germline CDR1 reads KGHSH; CDR2 reads LQKENI. The CDR3 contains 15 residues.

Notes on this clonotype: A clone one base away is much larger, so this may be a read error. The chain links TRBV27 to TRBJ1-1; no clear D gene. Trimming removed 1 base at V and 7 bases at J, with 7 bases between. The germline V gene encodes CDR1 MNHEY and CDR2 SMNVEV (reference sequence). The CDR3 is 12 residues long. The CDR3 coding sequence is TGTGCCAGCAGTTTATGGGGTAGTGAAGCTTTCTTT. This translates into CASSLWGSEAFF.

A single count supports this clonotype. The chain joins TRBV7-2 to TRBJ2-4; tentative D call: TRBD2 (6 bases). With 1 base removed from V and 9 bases from J, the gap between germline ends came to 16 bases. This CDR3 is built from 15 residues. Germline CDR1 SGHTA, CDR2 FQGNSA. The CDR3 loop reads CASSLVGLGVSIQYF. The CDR3 DNA reads as TGTGCCAGCAGCTTAGTGGGACTGGGAGTAAGCATTCAGTACTTC.

This clonotype was observed a few times. The chain uses TRBV6-6 and TRBJ2-1; D possibly uses TRBD1 or TRBD2 (6 bases each). Trimming removed 0 bases at V and 1 base at J, with 16 bases between. The germline gives CDR1 MNHNY, CDR2 SVGAGI (reference sequence). The CDR3 length is 18 residues. The CDR3 reads CASSYSRPGAGSYNEQFF. The CDR3 bases are TGTGCCAGCAGTTACTCGAGGCCGGGGGCAGGGTCCTACAATGAGCAGTTCTTC.

About this clonotype: Since the CDR3 does not end with the conserved phenylalanine or tryptophan, this likely comes from a read error. This sequence joins TRBV5-8 and TRBJ2-7, with TRBD1 identical over 9 bases. Per germline, CDR1 SGHTS and CDR2 YDEGEE. There are 12 residues in the CDR3. CDR3 residues: CASSRTGDEQYL. In nucleotides, the CDR3 is TGCGCCAGCAGCCGGACAGGGGACGAGCAGTACCTC.

For this clonotype: A read error is possible here, since a much larger clone lies one base away. This chain connects TRBV6-5 to TRBJ2-3, with D perhaps given as TRBD1 or TRBD2 (5 bases each). CDR1 is MNHEY, CDR2 SVGAGI, per germline. Trimming took off 2 bases at V and 0 bases at J, with 9 bases between the two ends. The CDR3 has 15 residues. The CDR3 region is CASSYNGASTDTQYF. In nucleotides, the CDR3 is TGTGCCAGCAGTTACAACGGGGCTAGCACAGATACGCAGTATTTT.